This is a list of T cell receptor beta chains from one sample in a study of blood T cells in healthy people across ages. TCRdb reanalysed the 5' RACE reads using MiXCR and keeps one entry per CDR3 protein. Of about 1.1 million distinct CDR3 sequences in the sample, 35% to 40% were seen once. The sequencing input was blood. The receptors stem from a man aged 18 to 29 in good health. CDR3s include the opening cysteine and the closing phenylalanine or tryptophan. D genes are given only for firm matches. Part of the rows lack a size; the others show once, few, many or a class for expanded clones.

TRBJ2-3 | . | TRBD2 | TRBV7-2 | CASSPWAGGGTDTQYF | TGTGCCAGCAGCCCATGGGCGGGGGGAGGCACAGATACGCAGTATTTT
TRBJ2-3 | . | . | TRBV18 | CASSPPLNTDTQYF | TGTGCCAGCTCACCACCTCTCAATACAGATACGCAGTATTTT
TRBJ1-2 | once | . | TRBV4-3 | CASSQRIDGMNYGYTF | TGCGCCAGCAGCCAAAGGATAGATGGAATGAACTATGGCTACACCTTC
TRBJ2-3 | . | . | TRBV7-2 | CASSSPRGGTDTQYF | TGTGCCAGCAGCTCTCCCCGCGGGGGCACAGATACGCAGTATTTT
TRBJ1-2 | few | . | TRBV7-8 | CASSLVTGFPANYGYTF | TGTGCCAGCAGCTTAGTCACAGGGTTTCCAGCTAACTATGGCTACACCTTC
TRBJ2-7 | . | TRBD1 | TRBV12-5 | CASGLVLDRVGDEQYF | TGTGCTAGTGGTTTGGTCCTAGACAGGGTAGGGGACGAGCAGTACTTC
TRBJ1-5 | . | . | TRBV19 | CASSMDSWGFSNQPQHF | TGTGCCAGTAGTATGGACAGTTGGGGTTTTAGCAATCAGCCCCAGCATTTT
TRBJ2-5 | many | . | TRBV3-1 | CASSQDQDGVKETQYF | TGTGCCAGCAGCCAAGATCAGGATGGGGTAAAAGAGACCCAGTACTTC
TRBJ2-3 | many | . | TRBV28 | CASTRTDTQYF | TGTGCCAGCACCCGCACAGATACGCAGTATTTT
TRBJ1-5 | . | . | TRBV28 | CASRRDGRSNQPQHF | TGTGCCAGCAGACGGGACGGCCGTAGCAATCAGCCCCAGCATTTT
TRBJ1-5 | . | . | TRBV2 | CASSDGQGLRQPQHF | TGTGCCAGCAGTGATGGGCAGGGGCTCCGTCAGCCCCAGCATTTT
TRBJ1-4 | . | . | TRBV12-3/TRBV12-4 | CASTNTGTGNEKLFF | TGTGCCAGCACTAACACCGGGACTGGGAATGAAAAACTGTTTTTT
TRBJ1-1 | . | TRBD1 | TRBV9 | CASSVRTGTDNTEAFF | TGTGCCAGCAGCGTCAGGACCGGGACAGATAACACTGAAGCTTTCTTT
TRBJ2-1 | . | TRBD1 | TRBV7-9 | CAVQGPSSYNGQFF | TGTGCCGTACAGGGGCCGAGCTCCTACAATGGGCAGTTCTTC
TRBJ1-1 | . | . | TRBV20-1 | CSASFGGFKSEAFF | TGCAGTGCTAGTTTTGGGGGGTTCAAGTCTGAAGCTTTCTTT
TRBJ2-3 | . | . | TRBV5-1 | CASSSPGGGPDTQYF | TGCGCCAGCAGCTCACCGGGGGGCGGTCCAGATACGCAGTATTTT
TRBJ1-1 | . | TRBD1 | TRBV4-1 | CASSQDKGAYSEAFF | TGCGCCAGCAGCCAAGATAAGGGGGCCTATTCTGAAGCTTTCTTT
TRBJ2-7 | . | . | TRBV6-1 | CASSELNRVRYNEQYF | TGTGCCAGCAGTGAGCTGAACAGGGTTCGCTACAATGAGCAGTACTTC
TRBJ1-1 | . | . | TRBV4-2 | CASGLGGRFAFF | TGTGCCAGCGGCCTGGGAGGGAGGTTCGCTTTCTTT
TRBJ2-1 | . | TRBD2 | TRBV3-1 | CASSQDSREVHEQFF | TGTGCCAGCAGCCAAGATTCGCGGGAGGTGCATGAGCAGTTCTTC
TRBJ2-3 | . | TRBD1 | TRBV30 | CAWDSQGAADTQYF | TGTGCCTGGGATTCACAGGGGGCGGCAGATACGCAGTATTTT
TRBJ1-2 | . | . | TRBV12-3/TRBV12-4 | CASSLGGVRGYTF | TGTGCCAGCAGTTTAGGAGGGGTCCGTGGCTACACCTTC